The 16 T cell receptor beta chains listed next were all sequenced from one sample in a study of T cell responses to AZD1222 COVID-19 vaccine. Produced via immunoSEQ multiplex PCR; TCRdb's table is partial and in-frame only. The table shows 250,000 to 300,000 clones, with approximately 94% occurring only once. The material was peripheral blood, obtained 28 days after the second AZD1222 dose. Source of these receptors: an adult who received the AZD1222 COVID-19 vaccine.

J is TRBJ2-3 and V is TRBV2; unclear D gene. CDR3 length: 14 residues. Trimming cost V 0 bases and J 4 bases, with 8 bases left between them. Germline lookup yields CDR1 SNHLY and CDR2 FYNNEI. CDR3 DNA sequence: TGTGCCAGCAGTGAAGCAGGCGGATCAGATACGCAGTATTTT. Residues: CASSEAGGSDTQYF.

V usage is TRBV11-3 and J usage is TRBJ2-5; D not certain. The V gene lost 3 bases and the J gene lost 1 base, with 9 bases spanning the gap. This CDR3 spans 14 amino acids. The V gene's germline CDR1 is SGHNT and CDR2 YENEEA. The CDR3 reads CASSLSPSQETQYF. The CDR3, as DNA: TGTGCCAGCAGCTTGAGTCCTTCCCAAGAGACCCAGTACTTC.

The chain is built from TRBV4-3 and TRBJ1-5; possible D gene TRBD1, 5 bases. The germline CDR1 and CDR2 sequences are LGHNA and YSLEER. This CDR3 spans 15 amino acids. With 0 bases removed from V and 4 bases from J, the gap between germline ends came to 10 bases. In nucleotides, the CDR3 is TGCGCCAGCAGCCAAGATCGGACACATAATCAGCCCCAGCATTTT. This sequence encodes CASSQDRTHNQPQHF.

The chain uses TRBV25-1 and TRBJ2-5; either TRBD1 or TRBD2 may fit D (5 bases each). The CDR3 contains 14 residues. Per germline, CDR1 MGHDK and CDR2 SYGVNS. With 1 base removed from V and 7 bases from J, the gap between germline ends came to 13 bases. The CDR3 DNA follows: TGTGCCAGCAGTGAATGGGGAGAGGGACCGACCCAGTACTTC. Translated, it gives CASSEWGEGPTQYF.

In nucleotides, the CDR3 is TGTGCCAGCAGCTTAGACGGACCATCTGAAGCTTTCTTT. It encodes CASSLDGPSEAFF. The genes are TRBV7-9 and TRBJ1-1; D is unclear. Germline CDR1 is SEHNR and CDR2 is FQNEAQ (reference sequence). The CDR3 spans 13 residues. Trimming shortened V by 1 base and J by 6 bases, and 9 bases separated the two germline ends.

The rearrangement joins TRBV27 to TRBJ2-1, with 8 bases aligning to TRBD1. With V trimmed by 8 bases and J by 2 bases, 11 bases remained unmatched. The CDR3 sequence is 16 residues long. Germline V gives CDR1 MNHEY, CDR2 SMNVEV (reference sequence). CDR3 DNA sequence: TGTGCCAGCTTGAGGGTACAGGGGGGCCCCTACAATGAGCAGTTCTTC. Its protein is CASLRVQGGPYNEQFF.

J is TRBJ2-5 and V is TRBV10-3, with D uncertain. The CDR3 runs to 11 residues. V gave up 10 bases and J gave up 5 bases, with 11 bases separating them. The germline gives CDR1 ENHRY, CDR2 SYGVKD. CDR3 coding DNA: TGTGCCACCGCAGCGAGGGAGACCCAGTACTTC. Protein: CATAARETQYF.

The chain couples TRBV2 to TRBJ1-1; 10 bases line up with TRBD1. The CDR3 sequence is 15 residues long. J gave up 0 bases and V 6 bases, and 4 bases lay outside the gene matches. The germline V gene has CDR1 SNHLY and CDR2 FYNNEI. The CDR3 protein is CASRTGQGMNTEAFF. Here the CDR3 DNA reads TGTGCCAGCAGGACGGGACAGGGGATGAACACTGAAGCTTTCTTT.

This rearrangement joins TRBV3-1 (or the pseudogene TRBV3-2) to TRBJ1-1; D possibly corresponds to TRBD1 (5 bases). V lost 1 base to trimming and J lost 8 bases, with 17 bases between them. The CDR3 length is 15 residues. The germline gives CDR1 LGHDT, CDR2 YNNKEL (reference sequence). The CDR3 here is CASSQGGISEVEAFF. The CDR3 DNA follows: TGTGCCAGCAGCCAAGGGGGGATTTCCGAGGTCGAAGCTTTCTTT.

Regarding this clone: Other nucleotide sequences from this sample produce the same CDR3. The chain employs TRBV18 and TRBJ2-2; no firm D call. The CDR3 is made up of 14 amino acids. CDR1 and CDR2 (germline): KGHSH, LQKENI. V was shortened by 2 bases and J by 5 bases, with 9 bases between the two germline ends. The CDR3 nucleotides read TGTGCCAGCTCACCATCTAGGGATACCGGGGAGCTGTTTTTT. This encodes CASSPSRDTGELFF.

V usage is TRBV5-5 and J usage is TRBJ2-7, with 7 nucleotides matching TRBD1. The CDR3 has 14 residues. Unmatched junction bases numbered 8, after V lost 3 bases and J lost 5 bases. The germline CDR1 and CDR2 sequences are SGHKS and YYEKEE (reference sequence). CDR3 loop: CASSYPDRAHEQYF. CDR3 bases: TGTGCCAGCAGCTATCCCGACAGGGCCCACGAGCAGTACTTC.

This chain connects TRBV5-1 to TRBJ1-3; D is undetermined. Germline CDR1 and CDR2: SGHRS and YFSETQ. Deletions cut 2 bases from V and 4 bases from J, with 13 bases between. CDR3 length equals 15 residues. CDR3 sequence (DNA): TGCGCCAGCAGCTTTGGTGTTGGAGGCGGAAACACCATATATTTT. Amino acids: CASSFGVGGGNTIYF.

The rearrangement joins TRBV11-2 to TRBJ2-7; 7 bases match TRBD1. The CDR3 has 14 residues. Germline trimming cut 5 bases from V and 0 bases from J; bases unmatched to any gene: 4. Looked up from germline, CDR1 is SGHAT and CDR2 is FQNNGV. The CDR3 protein is CASSLQGNSYEQYF. As DNA, the CDR3 is TGTGCCAGCAGCCTACAGGGGAACTCCTACGAGCAGTACTTC.

This chain links TRBV18 with TRBJ1-4, with D possibly matching TRBD1 (6 bases). CDR1 and CDR2 from the germline V gene are KGHSH and LQKENI. Trimming stripped 4 bases from V and 4 bases from J, with 16 bases between. This CDR3 region has 16 residues. CDR3 region: CASSLSEGGLNEKLFF. DNA of the CDR3: TGTGCCAGCTCACTATCCGAAGGGGGGCTTAATGAAAAACTGTTTTTT.

The CDR3, as DNA: TGCGCCAGCAGCCAAGATGGGACAGGGTTCCAGCCCCAGCATTTT. It is translated as CASSQDGTGFQPQHF. The chain carries TRBV4-1 and TRBJ1-5, with TRBD1 identical over 9 bases. Germline CDR1 and CDR2: MGHRA and YSYEKL. The junction had 4 bases not matched to a gene; V was cut back by 0 bases and J by 7 bases. The CDR3 is 15 amino acids.

This chain uses TRBV29-1 with TRBJ2-1; weak D call: TRBD2 (6 bases). CDR1 SQVTM and CDR2 ANQGSEA come from the germline V gene. V lost 7 bases and J 6 bases, leaving 25 bases between the germline ends. CDR3 size: 16 residues. The chain's CDR3 is CSAGAPVGDRPNEQFF. CDR3 coding DNA: TGCAGCGCGGGAGCCCCGGTGGGGGACCGCCCCAATGAGCAGTTCTTC.